Each of the 27 T cell receptor beta chains below was sequenced from the same sample in a study of blood T cell repertoires in COVID-19. The protocol was immunoSEQ multiplex PCR, while the TCRdb copy is restricted to in-frame clones and leaves out a portion. There are approximately 260,000 clones in the sample; roughly 89% occur only once, and roughly 2.2% lies in the top ten. Sequencing was done on a sample of peripheral blood. These receptors came from a man aged 50 to 60 with acute or convalescent COVID-19.

This sequence joins TRBV11-3 and TRBJ2-5; TRBD2 matches at 15 bases. Germline V CDR1 and CDR2: SGHNT, YENEEA. V was pared by 5 bases and J by 4 bases, with 8 bases of the junction left unmatched. The CDR3 contains 17 residues. Here the CDR3 reads CASSPRTSGGAGETQYF. The CDR3 DNA sequence: TGTGCCAGCAGCCCGAGGACTAGCGGGGGGGCTGGAGAGACCCAGTACTTC.

This rearrangement joins TRBV15 to TRBJ1-3; 9 bases line up with TRBD1. Germline V gene lookup returns CDR1 LNHNV and CDR2 YYDKDF (reference sequence). With 5 bases clipped from V and 2 bases from J, the junction kept 4 bases outside the gene matches. The CDR3 spans 15 residues. CDR3 sequence (DNA): TGTGCCACCAGCGGGGACAGGGTGGCTGGAAACACCATATATTTT. Protein: CATSGDRVAGNTIYF.

This chain joins TRBV19 and TRBJ2-3, with TRBD1 matching over 7 bases. CDR1 and CDR2 (germline): LNHDA, SQIVND (reference sequence). The CDR3 is 14 residues long. The ends lost 5 bases at V and 1 base at J; junction bases unmatched: 3. The CDR3 nucleotides are TGTGCCAGTAGTGAAGACAGGGGCACAGATACGCAGTATTTT. As protein: CASSEDRGTDTQYF.

This clone was seen only once. J is TRBJ2-1 and V is TRBV9; 12 positions agree with TRBD1. The germline CDR1 and CDR2 sequences are SGDLS and YYNGEE. V trimming: 4 bases; J trimming: 7 bases; junction bases outside the gene matches: 12. The CDR3 has 17 amino acids. The CDR3 DNA is TGTGCCAGCAGCCCTTGGGGCGGGACAGGGGGCAAGAATGAGCAGTTCTTC. It translates to CASSPWGGTGGKNEQFF.

The rearrangement links TRBV5-1 to TRBJ2-3; maybe TRBD1 (6 bases). V was clipped by 3 bases and J by 2 bases, with 13 bases between them. CDR3 size: 15 residues. Germline CDR1 and CDR2: SGHRS and YFSETQ. The CDR3, as DNA: TGCGCCAGCAGCTCCGGGACATTCCCCACAGATACGCAGTATTTT. Translated, it gives CASSSGTFPTDTQYF.

The chain links TRBV3-1 (or the pseudogene TRBV3-2) to TRBJ1-1; TRBD1 aligns across 10 bases. Trimming at V came to 2 bases and at J to 5 bases, leaving 5 bases not matched to a gene. Germline values: CDR1 LGHDT, CDR2 YNNKEL (reference sequence). This CDR3 region has 15 residues. As DNA, the CDR3 is TGTGCCAGCAGCCAACCGGACAGGGGGGGGACTGAAGCTTTCTTT. This translates into CASSQPDRGGTEAFF.

This chain links TRBV27 with TRBJ2-2; D might be TRBD2 (5 bases). Germline-derived CDR1 and CDR2 are MNHEY and SMNVEV (reference sequence). The germline V and J ends were trimmed by 4 bases and 5 bases, with 17 bases remaining between them. This CDR3 contains 16 residues. CDR3 residues: CASSSLATQATGELFF. In DNA form, the CDR3 reads TGTGCCAGCAGTTCCCTAGCAACTCAGGCTACCGGGGAGCTGTTTTTT.

This rearrangement joins TRBV19 to TRBJ1-2; 8 bases map to TRBD1. This CDR3 is 16 amino acids long. The germline V gene encodes CDR1 LNHDA and CDR2 SQIVND (reference sequence). The ends lost 5 bases at V and 3 bases at J; junction bases unmatched: 11. The DNA of the CDR3 is TGTGCCAGTAGTTCTTTTCCGGGACAGGAGCACTATGGCTACACCTTC. It is translated as CASSSFPGQEHYGYTF.

This clone has just one count. The chain employs TRBV21-1 and TRBJ2-2; the table's D gene call, TRBD1, was not cross checked with the DNA. TRBV21-1 is a known pseudogene. The CDR3 totals 14 residues. The CDR3 DNA is TGTGCCAGCAGCGGGGACAGGAACACCGGGGAGCTGTTTTTT. Its protein is CASSGDRNTGELFF.

Note on this clone: This may come from a read error, since a much larger clone is one base off. The sample has other DNA sequences that encode this CDR3 too. This sequence joins TRBV5-6 and TRBJ1-2; D is possibly TRBD1 (5 bases). V shed 4 bases and J shed 2 bases, with 9 bases lying between them. This CDR3 has 13 amino acids. Germline loops: CDR1 SGHDT, CDR2 YYEEEE. The CDR3 DNA reads as TGTGCCAGCAGCCCCGACAGAAACTATGGCTACACCTTC. Translating it yields CASSPDRNYGYTF.

This sequence joins TRBV15 and TRBJ2-5, with TRBD2 matching over 7 bases. Germline trimming cut 1 base from V and 3 bases from J; bases unmatched to any gene: 5. The CDR3 has 15 amino acids. The germline V gene encodes CDR1 LNHNV and CDR2 YYDKDF (reference sequence). The CDR3 nucleotides are TGTGCCACCAGCAGAGCCGGGCTAGCGGAAGAGACCCAGTACTTC. Its translation: CATSRAGLAEETQYF.

This chain links TRBV9 with TRBJ1-6; 7 positions match TRBD1. V dropped 2 bases and J dropped 11; count of bases not matched to a gene: 4. The CDR3 totals 13 residues. Looked up from germline, CDR1 is SGDLS and CDR2 is YYNGEE. CDR3 nucleotides: TGTGCCAGCAGCGTTGACAGGGCACCACCCCTCCACTTT. Translation: CASSVDRAPPLHF. The full variable domain, with the rest looked up from reference TRBV9 and TRBJ1-6, is DSGVTQTPKHLITATGQRVTLRCSPRSGDLSVYWYQQSLDQGLQFLIQYYNGEERAKGNILERFSAQQFPDLHSELNLSSLELGDSALYFCASSVDRAPPLHFGNGTRLTVT.

The chain uses TRBV28 and TRBJ2-7; 7 bases map to TRBD1. The length of the CDR3 is 14 residues. The V segment lost 2 bases and the J segment 1 base; nucleotides outside the gene matches: 2. Germline V gene sequence: CDR1 MDHEN, CDR2 SYDVKM. This chain's CDR3 is CASSLRTGSYEQYF. CDR3 nucleotides: TGTGCCAGCAGTTTAAGGACAGGTTCCTACGAGCAGTACTTC. The full variable domain, with the rest looked up from reference TRBV28 and TRBJ2-7, is DVKVTQSSRYLVKRTGEKVFLECVQDMDHENMFWYRQDPGLGLRLIYFSYDVKMKEKGDIPEGYSVSREKKERFSLILESASTNQTSMYLCASSLRTGSYEQYFGPGTRLTVT.

The chain links TRBV6-5 to TRBJ1-4; D is unclear. The CDR3 is 14 amino acids. CDR1 MNHEY and CDR2 SVGAGI come from the germline V gene. Trimming left V 6 bases short and J 5 bases short, with 13 bases between. DNA of the CDR3: TGTGCCAGCAGGACGGGGTCGGGAAATGAAAAACTGTTTTTT. This gives the protein CASRTGSGNEKLFF.

V usage is TRBV12-3 or TRBV12-4 and J usage is TRBJ2-7; no clear D gene. The CDR3 loop spans 12 amino acids. Trimming pared 3 bases from V and 4 bases from J, leaving 7 bases between. CDR3 coding DNA: TGTGCCAGCAGTTTCGCGGATTACGAGCAGTACTTC. This gives the protein CASSFADYEQYF.

V usage is TRBV27 and J usage is TRBJ2-1, with 12 positions matching TRBD1. This CDR3 is 17 amino acids long. Trimming at V came to 0 bases and at J to 9 bases, leaving 9 bases not matched to a gene. Germline CDR1 and CDR2: MNHEY and SMNVEV (reference sequence). In DNA form, the CDR3 reads TGTGCCAGCAGTTTATCTGTGGGGACAGGGGGCTTATCTGAGCAGTTCTTC. It translates to CASSLSVGTGGLSEQFF.

V gene TRBV19 combines with J gene TRBJ2-3; a weak D match, TRBD1 (6 bases). This CDR3 is built from 13 residues. Trimming stripped 6 bases from V and 5 bases from J, with 12 bases between. Looked up from germline, CDR1 is LNHDA and CDR2 is SQIVND (reference sequence). In nucleotides, the CDR3 is TGTGCCAGTAGCTGGACAGATCTAGATACGCAGTATTTT. The encoded protein is CASSWTDLDTQYF. The full variable domain, with the rest looked up from reference TRBV19 and TRBJ2-3, is DGGITQSPKYLFRKEGQNVTLSCEQNLNHDAMYWYRQDPGQGLRLIYYSQIVNDFQKGDIAEGYSVSREKKESFPLTVTSAQKNPTAFYLCASSWTDLDTQYFGPGTRLTVL.

V usage is TRBV4-1 and J usage is TRBJ2-7, with TRBD1 matching over 9 bases. The CDR3 has 14 amino acids. The germline V gene encodes CDR1 MGHRA and CDR2 YSYEKL. V shed 3 bases, J shed 3 bases, and the junction held 3 bases outside the gene matches. The CDR3 bases are TGCGCCAGCAGCCACCGGGACAGGGTCTACGAGCAGTACTTC. This gives the protein CASSHRDRVYEQYF.

V and J are TRBV30 and TRBJ2-1; TRBD2 agrees at 12 bases. CDR1 is GTSNPN, CDR2 SVGIG, per germline (reference sequence). V lost 8 bases and J lost 7; bases outside the gene matches: 6. The CDR3 is 13 amino acids. In DNA form, the CDR3 reads TGTGCCCATGGACTAGCGGGGAGGAATGAGCAGTTCTTC. Translating gives CAHGLAGRNEQFF.

The gene calls are TRBV5-1 and TRBJ2-3; 7 positions agree with TRBD1. V gave up 1 base and J gave up 1 base; unmatched junction bases: 6. This CDR3 contains 16 residues. Germline lookup yields CDR1 SGHRS and CDR2 YFSETQ. Here the CDR3 DNA reads TGCGCCAGCAGCTTGTCCGGGACAGTGGGCACAGATACGCAGTATTTT. Encoded protein: CASSLSGTVGTDTQYF.

This clone was counted at least ten times. CDR3 in amino acids: CSVEGGELDTEAFF. The DNA of the CDR3 is TGCAGCGTTGAAGGCGGGGAGTTGGACACTGAAGCTTTCTTT. The rearrangement uses TRBV29-1 and TRBJ1-1; D gene uncertain. Per germline, CDR1 SQVTM and CDR2 ANQGSEA. V was trimmed by 1 base and J by 3 bases, leaving 12 bases between them. The CDR3 is 14 residues long.

This clone has a single count. This sequence joins TRBV30 and TRBJ2-7, with 9 positions matching TRBD1. The V segment lost 2 bases and the J segment 5 bases; nucleotides outside the gene matches: 7. This CDR3 comprises 14 residues. From germline, CDR1 is GTSNPN and CDR2 SVGIG (reference sequence). The CDR3 spells CAWSRNRGPDEQYF. The CDR3 DNA follows: TGTGCCTGGAGTAGGAACAGGGGGCCGGACGAGCAGTACTTC.

This chain links TRBV7-2 with TRBJ2-4; D is unresolved. The germline V gene has CDR1 SGHTA and CDR2 FQGNSA. The V gene lost 5 bases and the J gene lost 3 bases, with 11 bases spanning the gap. The CDR3 has 14 amino acids. CDR3 sequence (DNA): TGTGCCAGCAGCGTATGGTCGGGCAAAAACATTCAGTACTTC. Protein sequence: CASSVWSGKNIQYF.

This chain links TRBV6-1 with TRBJ1-2, with a weak D call TRBD1 (5 bases). Trimming stripped 2 bases from V and 8 bases from J, with 12 bases between. Germline V gene lookup returns CDR1 MNHNS and CDR2 SASEGT. This CDR3 has 13 amino acids. CDR3 residues: CASSEYRSGGYTF. CDR3 sequence (DNA): TGTGCCAGCAGTGAATACAGGTCAGGCGGCTACACCTTC.

The gene calls are TRBV18 and TRBJ1-5; TRBD1 matches 8 bases. Unmatched junction bases numbered 10, after V lost 6 bases and J lost 3 bases. CDR1 is KGHSH and CDR2 is LQKENI in the germline V gene. This CDR3 comprises 16 residues. The CDR3 sequence: CASSPTDRADNQPQHF. The CDR3 coding sequence is TGTGCCAGCTCGCCGACGGACAGGGCCGACAATCAGCCCCAGCATTTT.

This clone has only one observation. The chain employs TRBV5-5 and TRBJ1-1, with 8 bases lining up with TRBD1. The CDR3 totals 15 residues. Trimming removed 4 bases from V and 1 base from J; junction bases left unmatched: 6. Germline loops: CDR1 SGHKS, CDR2 YYEKEE (reference sequence). The CDR3: CASSTGQGGNTEAFF. The CDR3, as DNA: TGTGCCAGCAGCACCGGACAGGGCGGGAACACTGAAGCTTTCTTT.

This rearrangement joins TRBV27 to TRBJ2-7; 8 bases agree with TRBD2. The V gene's germline CDR1 is MNHEY and CDR2 SMNVEV (reference sequence). V dropped 6 bases and J dropped 2; count of bases not matched to a gene: 3. CDR3 size: 13 residues. The CDR3 reads CASSVGGAYEQYF. The CDR3 coding sequence is TGTGCCAGCAGCGTCGGGGGGGCCTACGAGCAGTACTTC.